This T cell receptor beta chain was captured by sequencing in a study of cytomegalovirus exposure and HLA in healthy donors. PCR involved 60 Vbeta and 13 Jbeta primers. Sequencing used immunoSEQ multiplex PCR; TCRdb keeps in-frame clones, though not all of them. The table has around 160,000 clones, about 71% seen once. Germline lookup yields CDR1 SGHTS and CDR2 YDEGEE. V dropped 3 bases and J dropped 7; count of bases not matched to a gene: 6. The CDR3 has 16 amino acids. Sequencing was done on a sample of PBMCs. The rearrangement links TRBV5-8 to TRBJ2-1, with TRBD2 identical over 14 bases. This sequence originates from a woman in her forties in good health and CMV-seropositive. The CDR3 protein is CASSSRLAGGPNEQFF. The CDR3 coding sequence is TGTGCCAGCAGCTCTAGACTAGCGGGAGGGCCGAATGAGCAGTTCTTC.